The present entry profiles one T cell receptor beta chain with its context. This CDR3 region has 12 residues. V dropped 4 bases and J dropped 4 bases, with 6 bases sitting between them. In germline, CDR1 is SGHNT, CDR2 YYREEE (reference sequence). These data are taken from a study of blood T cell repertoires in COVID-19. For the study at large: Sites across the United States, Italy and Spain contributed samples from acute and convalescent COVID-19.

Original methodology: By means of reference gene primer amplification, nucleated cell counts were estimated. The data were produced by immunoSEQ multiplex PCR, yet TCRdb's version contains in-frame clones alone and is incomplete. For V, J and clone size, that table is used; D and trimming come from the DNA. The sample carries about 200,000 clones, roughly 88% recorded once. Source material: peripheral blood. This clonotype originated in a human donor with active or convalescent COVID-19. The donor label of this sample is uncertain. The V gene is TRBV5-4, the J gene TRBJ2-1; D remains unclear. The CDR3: CASSTTYNEQFF. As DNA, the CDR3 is TGTGCCAGCAGCACTACGTACAATGAGCAGTTCTTC.